This is a list of T cell receptor beta chains from one sample in a study of blood T cell repertoires in COVID-19. Sequenced by immunoSEQ multiplex PCR; TCRdb stores in-frame clones only, minus some. This table holds under 250,000 clones, around four fifths found once. Sequenced material: peripheral blood. The receptor set was obtained from a man aged 40-55 years with active or convalescent COVID-19. The CDR3 runs from the conserved cysteine through the conserved F or W. D genes are given only for firm matches. Clone sizes are given selectively: once, few, many, or a class where the clone is expanded.

v_gene	d_gene	j_gene	abundance	CDR3nt	CDR3aa
TRBV5-4	TRBD2	TRBJ2-1	NA	TGTGCCAGCCGGCGGGAGCGCGACAATGAGCAGTTCTTC	CASRRERDNEQFF
TRBV30	TRBD2	TRBJ2-7	NA	TGTGCCTGGGGGGGACTAGCGGGAGACGAGCAGTACTTC	CAWGGLAGDEQYF
TRBV11-2	TRBD1	TRBJ2-7	NA	TGTGCCAGCAGCTCCTCAGGGGGCCCCGACAAGCAGTACTTC	CASSSSGGPDKQYF
TRBV5-1	TRBD1	TRBJ2-2	NA	TGCGCCAGCAGCTGGCCCCCTGGACAGGGGGCGGACACCGGGGAGCTGTTTTTT	CASSWPPGQGADTGELFF
TRBV30	NA	TRBJ2-1	NA	TGTGCCTGGAGTGAGGTAGCCAGCCTCAATGAGCAGTTCTTC	CAWSEVASLNEQFF
TRBV5-6	NA	TRBJ1-2	once	TGTGCCAGCAGCTGGCCACAGGGCAAAGGTACGGGCTACACCTTC	CASSWPQGKGTGYTF
TRBV15	TRBD1	TRBJ1-2	few	TGTGCCACCAGCAGAGATGGGACAGGGTCTCCAAAAAATGGCTACACCTTC	CATSRDGTGSPKNGYTF
TRBV5-4	NA	TRBJ2-4	NA	TGTGCCAGCAGCACTCAGGGTGCCAAAAACATTCAGTACTTC	CASSTQGAKNIQYF
TRBV5-1	TRBD1	TRBJ1-4	NA	TGCGCCAGCAGCCCCCTCACCGGGACAGTGAATGAAAAACTGTTTTTT	CASSPLTGTVNEKLFF
TRBV18	NA	TRBJ2-5	NA	TGTGCCAGCTCACGTTCAGGGGTTAGCCAAGAGACCCAGTACTTC	CASSRSGVSQETQYF
TRBV6-6	NA	TRBJ1-5	NA	TGTGCCAGCAGACACCCTAGCAATCAGCCCCAGCATTTT	CASRHPSNQPQHF
TRBV2	TRBD1	TRBJ1-2	NA	TGTGCCAGCAGTTGGGACAGGGGGCGAAATGGCTACACCTTC	CASSWDRGRNGYTF
TRBV9	NA	TRBJ2-3	NA	TGTGCCAGCAGCGGAGGTTCCCCCTACACAGATACGCAGTATTTT	CASSGGSPYTDTQYF
TRBV6-6	TRBD2	TRBJ2-1	once	TGTGCCAGCATGGGGACTAGCGGACACAATGAGCAGTTCTTC	CASMGTSGHNEQFF
TRBV19	NA	TRBJ2-1	NA	TGTGCCAGCAGAATGGGGCAGCTCTTCAATGAGCAGTTCTTC	CASRMGQLFNEQFF
TRBV7-9	NA	TRBJ2-7	NA	TGTGCCAGCAGCTTCAGGAACGAGCAGTACTTC	CASSFRNEQYF
TRBV30	NA	TRBJ1-6	NA	TGTGCCTGGAGTAGAGAACAGGAAAGTTCACCCCTCCACTTT	CAWSREQESSPLHF
TRBV5-1	NA	TRBJ1-1	once	TGCGCCAGCAGCTTGTACCCCAGGAAGAACACTGAAGCTTTCTTT	CASSLYPRKNTEAFF
TRBV3-1/TRBV3-2	TRBD2	TRBJ2-7	NA	TGTGCCAGCAGCCAAGCAAAGTGGGTAGCGGGAGCCCACGAGCAGTACTTC	CASSQAKWVAGAHEQYF
TRBV4-1	TRBD1	TRBJ2-2	NA	TGCGCCAGCAGCCAAGATCACAGGGGGCCCGGGGAGCTGTTTTTT	CASSQDHRGPGELFF
TRBV9	NA	TRBJ1-1	NA	TGTGCCAGCAGCGCACAGGGCCACACTGAAGCTTTCTTT	CASSAQGHTEAFF
TRBV9	TRBD1	TRBJ1-6	NA	TGTGCCAGCAGCGTAGACGGGACAGGGCGATCACCCCTCCACTTT	CASSVDGTGRSPLHF
TRBV10-3	NA	TRBJ1-1	NA	TGTGCCACGCGACAGGAACAGAACACTGAAGCTTTCTTT	CATRQEQNTEAFF
TRBV19	TRBD1	TRBJ1-5	NA	TGTGCCAGTAGTTCAGGGGGCCCCAATCAGCCCCAGCATTTT	CASSSGGPNQPQHF
TRBV11-2	TRBD1	TRBJ2-3	NA	TGTGCCAGCAGCCCAATGGGACAGGGAGGTGCAGATACGCAGTATTTT	CASSPMGQGGADTQYF
TRBV2	TRBD1	TRBJ2-7	NA	TGTGCCAGCAGTGAAGGGGACAGGGGTTACGAGCAGTACTTC	CASSEGDRGYEQYF
TRBV10-1	NA	TRBJ1-2	few	TGCGCCAGCATCGGAGGGTACTATGGCTACACCTTC	CASIGGYYGYTF
TRBV30	NA	TRBJ1-3	NA	TGTGCCTGGAGTTCCAAAGAGTACTCTGGAAACACCATATATTTT	CAWSSKEYSGNTIYF
TRBV27	TRBD2	TRBJ2-5	NA	TGTGCCAGCAGGGATGGGACTAGCGGCCTTCAAGAGACCCAGTACTTC	CASRDGTSGLQETQYF
TRBV11-3	NA	TRBJ1-6	NA	TGTGCCAGCAGGCCTACAATCTCGGGGAATTCACCCCTCCACTTT	CASRPTISGNSPLHF
TRBV29-1	NA	TRBJ1-2	NA	TGCAGCGTCGCTGTCGGGGACTATGGCTACACCTTC	CSVAVGDYGYTF
TRBV6-2/TRBV6-3	NA	TRBJ2-7	once	TGTGCCAGCAGTTACCCCTGGCAGGGGTTGGCCTACGAGCAGTACTTC	CASSYPWQGLAYEQYF
TRBV12-5	TRBD2	TRBJ2-2	NA	TGTGCTAGTGGTTCCACACTAGCGGTGAACACCGGGGAGCTGTTTTTT	CASGSTLAVNTGELFF
TRBV10-3	NA	TRBJ1-4	NA	TGTGCCATCAGCCCCGCCGGGGGGCCCCAAACCAATGAAAAACTGTTTTTT	CAISPAGGPQTNEKLFF
TRBV18	NA	TRBJ1-1	NA	TGTGCCAGCTCACCCGGTCAGGGATACACTGAAGCTTTCTTT	CASSPGQGYTEAFF
TRBV6-5	NA	TRBJ1-3	NA	TGTGCCAGCAGTTACGGGCTGAAGGATACCATATATTTT	CASSYGLKDTIYF
TRBV5-4	NA	TRBJ2-3	NA	TGTGCCAGCAGCAACCAGCGGGCGGCCTTTTTTAGCACAGATACGCAGTATTTT	CASSNQRAAFFSTDTQYF
TRBV5-1	NA	TRBJ2-7	NA	TGCGCCAGCAGCTTGGCGGAAGGGGCTTCTTACGAGCAGTACTTC	CASSLAEGASYEQYF
TRBV11-2	TRBD1	TRBJ1-3	NA	TGTGCCAGCAGCTTTTTCCGGGACAGGGCTGGAAACACCATATATTTT	CASSFFRDRAGNTIYF
TRBV27	NA	TRBJ2-1	NA	TGTGCCAGCAGCCTAGCGAATGAGCAGTTCTTC	CASSLANEQFF
TRBV9	NA	TRBJ2-1	NA	TGTGCCAGCAGCGTAGCACAGAGTTACAATGAGCAGTTCTTC	CASSVAQSYNEQFF
TRBV4-3	TRBD1	TRBJ1-2	few	TGCGCCAGCAGCCCATCCGGGACAGGGGAAAGCTATGGCTACACCTTC	CASSPSGTGESYGYTF
TRBV27	NA	TRBJ1-5	NA	TGTGCCAGCAGTTTAAATGGCGACAGGATTAGCCAGCCCCAGCATTTT	CASSLNGDRISQPQHF
TRBV18	NA	TRBJ2-4	NA	TGTGCCAGCTCACCACCGCAGGAAGCCAAAAACATTCAGTACTTC	CASSPPQEAKNIQYF
TRBV5-4	NA	TRBJ2-1	NA	TGTGCCAGCAGCACCCCCTCCCGGGGGGCGTCAGTCACCGAGCAGTTCTTC	CASSTPSRGASVTEQFF
TRBV5-1	NA	TRBJ2-2	NA	TGCGCCAGCAGCTTGGCGGACTACTCCGTTGCCGGGGAGCTGTTTTTT	CASSLADYSVAGELFF
TRBV6-5	TRBD1	TRBJ1-4	NA	TGTGCCAGCAGTTACTCGAGCAGGGGGCCTAATGAAAAACTGTTTTTT	CASSYSSRGPNEKLFF
TRBV10-1	NA	TRBJ1-3	NA	TGCGCCAGCAGTGAGTCGCGGCGCGACGGCAATAATGGCGACACCATATATTTT	CASSESRRDGNNGDTIYF
TRBV11-2	NA	TRBJ1-1	NA	TGTGCCAGCAGCTTAGTTAGCTTTTACAGGGACCCCACCGACACTGAAGCTTTCTTT	CASSLVSFYRDPTDTEAFF
TRBV7-8	TRBD1	TRBJ2-1	NA	TGTGCCAGCAGCCCTTGGGACAGGGGGCATGAGCAGTTCTTC	CASSPWDRGHEQFF
TRBV5-1	NA	TRBJ2-7	NA	TGCGCCAGCAGCTTGGAGGAGGGCGAGCAGTACTTC	CASSLEEGEQYF
TRBV6-5	NA	TRBJ1-4	NA	TGTGCCAGCACTACACAGGGCTCTGGGCTGTTTTTT	CASTTQGSGLFF
TRBV11-2	NA	TRBJ2-5	NA	TGTGCCAGCAGCTTAGATCAGGGGACCCAGTACTTC	CASSLDQGTQYF
TRBV24-1	NA	TRBJ1-6	once	TGTGCCACCAGTACAGTAGATTCACCCCTCCACTTT	CATSTVDSPLHF